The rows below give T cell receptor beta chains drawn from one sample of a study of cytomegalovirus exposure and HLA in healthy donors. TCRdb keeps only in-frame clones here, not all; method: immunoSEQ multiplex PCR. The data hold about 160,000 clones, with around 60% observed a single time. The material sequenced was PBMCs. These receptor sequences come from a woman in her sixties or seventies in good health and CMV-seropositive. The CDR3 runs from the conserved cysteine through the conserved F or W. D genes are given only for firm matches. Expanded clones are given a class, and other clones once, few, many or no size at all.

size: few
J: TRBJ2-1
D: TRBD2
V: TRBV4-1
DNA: TGCGCCAGCAGCCAAGATGATTCTAGCGGGAGTGCGTACAATGAGCAGTTCTTC
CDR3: CASSQDDSSGSAYNEQFF

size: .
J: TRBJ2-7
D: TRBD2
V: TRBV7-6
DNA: TGTGCCAGCAGCCGGGGACTAGCGGGTCAATCCTACGAGCAGTACTTC
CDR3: CASSRGLAGQSYEQYF

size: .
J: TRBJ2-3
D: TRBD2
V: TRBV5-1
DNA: TGCGCCAGCAGAGAACTAGCGGGAGGGGGAGATACGCAGTATTTT
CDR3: CASRELAGGGDTQYF

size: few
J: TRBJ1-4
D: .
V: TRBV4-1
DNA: TGCGCCAGCAGCCACAGGTTAACTAATGAAAAACTGTTTTTT
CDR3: CASSHRLTNEKLFF

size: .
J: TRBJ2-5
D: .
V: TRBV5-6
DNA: TGTGCCAGCAGCTGGGGATACAGGGCCCAAGAGACCCAGTACTTC
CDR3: CASSWGYRAQETQYF

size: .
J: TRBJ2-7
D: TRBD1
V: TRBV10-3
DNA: TGTGCCATCCGGGACAGTTCCTACGAGCAGTACTTC
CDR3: CAIRDSSYEQYF

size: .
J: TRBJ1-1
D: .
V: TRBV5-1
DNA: TGCGCCAGCAAAGAGGCAGTGAACACTGAAGCTTTCTTT
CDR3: CASKEAVNTEAFF

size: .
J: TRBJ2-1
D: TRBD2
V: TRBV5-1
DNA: TGCGCCAGCAGCTCGCGACTAGCGGGCCACAATGAGCAGTTCTTC
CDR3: CASSSRLAGHNEQFF

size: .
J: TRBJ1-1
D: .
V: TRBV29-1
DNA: TGCAGCGTTGAAGCGGGGGGGAACACTGAAGCTTTCTTT
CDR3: CSVEAGGNTEAFF

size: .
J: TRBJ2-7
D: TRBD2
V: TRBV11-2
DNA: TGTGCCAGCAGCTTAGGAGCGGGAGACTACGAGCAGTACTTC
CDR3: CASSLGAGDYEQYF

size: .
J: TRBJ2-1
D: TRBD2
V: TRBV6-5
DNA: TGTGCCAGCAGACGCGGACTAGGCCGGGATGAGCAGTTCTTC
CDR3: CASRRGLGRDEQFF

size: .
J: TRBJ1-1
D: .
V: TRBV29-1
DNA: TGCAGCGTTGACCCCTGGGGGCAGGGGCCGAGCACTGAAGCTTTCTTT
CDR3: CSVDPWGQGPSTEAFF

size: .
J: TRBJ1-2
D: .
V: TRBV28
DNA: TGTGCCAGCACCCCGCGGCAGGGTCCCTATGGCTACACCTTC
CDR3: CASTPRQGPYGYTF

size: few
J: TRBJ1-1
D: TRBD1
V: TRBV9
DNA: TGTGCCAGCAGCCCGTCCGGGACAGATCGATTCAGGGAGGCTTTCTTT
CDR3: CASSPSGTDRFREAFF

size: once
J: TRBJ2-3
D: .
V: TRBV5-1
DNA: TGCGCCAGCAGCTTGGTGGCCGGGACAGATACGCAGTATTTT
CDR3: CASSLVAGTDTQYF

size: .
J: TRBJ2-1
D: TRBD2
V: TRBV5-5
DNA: TGTGCCAGCAGCTTGTGGACTAGCGGTTACAATGAGCAGTTCTTC
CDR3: CASSLWTSGYNEQFF

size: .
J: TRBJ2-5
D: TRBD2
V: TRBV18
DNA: TGTGCCAGCTCACCTCCCCTAGCGGAGTACCAAGAGACCCAGTACTTC
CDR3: CASSPPLAEYQETQYF

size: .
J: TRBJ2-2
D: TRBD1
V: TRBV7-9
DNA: TGTGCCAGCAGCCGAGGACAGGTGAACACCGGGGAGCTGTTTTTT
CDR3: CASSRGQVNTGELFF

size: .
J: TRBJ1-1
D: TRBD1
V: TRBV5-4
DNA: TGTGCCAGCAGCGCTGGGGACAGGGGGCACACTGAAGCTTTCTTT
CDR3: CASSAGDRGHTEAFF

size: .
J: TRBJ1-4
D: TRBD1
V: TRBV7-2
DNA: TGTGCCAGCAGCACAGGGGGCGCGAAGTTGGGTGAAAAACTGTTTTTT
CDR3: CASSTGGAKLGEKLFF

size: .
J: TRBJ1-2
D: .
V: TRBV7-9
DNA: TGTGCCAGCAGCCACATCACAGGGCCGGACTATGGCTACACCTTC
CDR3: CASSHITGPDYGYTF

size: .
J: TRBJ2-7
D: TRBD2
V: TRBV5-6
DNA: TGCGCCAGCAGCACTAGCGGAAGTTCCTACGAGCAGTACTTC
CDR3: CASSTSGSSYEQYF

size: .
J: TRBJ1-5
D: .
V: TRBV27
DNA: TGTGCCAGCAGTTTAGAGAGCAATCAGCCCCAGCATTTT
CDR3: CASSLESNQPQHF

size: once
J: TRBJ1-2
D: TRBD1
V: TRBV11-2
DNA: TGTGCCAGCAGGGAGGCCGGGACAGGGCATCTTCGCTACACCTTC
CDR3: CASREAGTGHLRYTF

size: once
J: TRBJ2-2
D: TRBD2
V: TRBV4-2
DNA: TGTGCCAGCAGCCAAACCAACCTAGCGGGAGTCTTCCCGAACCAGAACACCGGGGAGCTGTTTTTT
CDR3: CASSQTNLAGVFPNQNTGELFF

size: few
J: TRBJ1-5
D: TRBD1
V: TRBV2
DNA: TGTGCCAGCACTGGACAGGGGGCAAGACAGCCCCAGCATTTT
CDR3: CASTGQGARQPQHF

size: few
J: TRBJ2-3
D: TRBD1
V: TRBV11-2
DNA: TGTGCCAGCAGCCCCCGACAGGGACGGGGCACAGATACGCAGTATTTT
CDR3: CASSPRQGRGTDTQYF

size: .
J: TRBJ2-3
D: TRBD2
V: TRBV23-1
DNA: TGCGCCAGCAGTCAATCGTTGCGGGAGACACAGATAACGCAGTATTTT
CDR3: CASSQSLRETQITQYF

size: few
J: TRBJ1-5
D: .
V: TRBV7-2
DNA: TGTGCCAGCAGGGGGCAGGGGAATCAGCCCCAGCATTTT
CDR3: CASRGQGNQPQHF

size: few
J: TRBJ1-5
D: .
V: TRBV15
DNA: TGTGCCACCAGCAGAGATCCGGGGGGGCAACAGCCCCAGCATTTT
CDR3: CATSRDPGGQQPQHF

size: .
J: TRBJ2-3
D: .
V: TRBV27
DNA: TGTGCCAGCAGCCTAGCGCCCAGCGCCCCAGATACGCAGTATTTT
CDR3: CASSLAPSAPDTQYF

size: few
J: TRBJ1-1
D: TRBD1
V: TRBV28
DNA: TGTGCCAGCAGGACAGGGGGGCTCCGTACTGAAGCTTTCTTT
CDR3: CASRTGGLRTEAFF

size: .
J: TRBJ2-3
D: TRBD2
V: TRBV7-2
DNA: TGTGCCAGCATCCCGCGGCTAGCGGGTTTGGGGGATACGCAGTATTTT
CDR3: CASIPRLAGLGDTQYF